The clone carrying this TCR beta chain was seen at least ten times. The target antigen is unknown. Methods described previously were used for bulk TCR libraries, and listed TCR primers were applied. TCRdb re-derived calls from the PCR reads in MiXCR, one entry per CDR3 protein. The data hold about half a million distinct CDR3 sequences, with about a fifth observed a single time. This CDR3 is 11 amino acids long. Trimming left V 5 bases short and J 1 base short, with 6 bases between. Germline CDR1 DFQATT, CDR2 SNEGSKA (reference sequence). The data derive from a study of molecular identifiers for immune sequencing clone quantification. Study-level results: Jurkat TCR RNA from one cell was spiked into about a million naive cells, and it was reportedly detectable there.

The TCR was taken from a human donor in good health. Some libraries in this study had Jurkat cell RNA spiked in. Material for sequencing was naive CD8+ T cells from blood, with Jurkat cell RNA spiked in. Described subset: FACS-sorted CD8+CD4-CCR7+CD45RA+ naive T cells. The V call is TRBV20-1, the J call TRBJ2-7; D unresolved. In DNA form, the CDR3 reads TGCAGTGCTGGTCAGTCCTACGAGCAGTACTTC. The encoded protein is CSAGQSYEQYF.